Each of the 24 T cell receptor beta chains below was sequenced from the same sample in a study of control samples from healthy donors and cancer patients. TCRdb's table, derived via immunoSEQ multiplex PCR, lists solely in-frame clones and lacks some. This table holds over 110,000 clones, less than 90% found once. The sequenced sample was blood. Source of these receptors: a young woman in good health.

CDR3 nucleotide sequence: TGTGCCAGCAGTCCGATATCCTCGGGTAATTCACCCCTCCACTTT. Protein: CASSPISSGNSPLHF. The chain combines TRBV27 with TRBJ1-6, with unresolved D. This CDR3 comprises 15 residues. In germline, CDR1 is MNHEY, CDR2 SMNVEV (reference sequence). The V end lost 5 bases, the J end lost 6 bases, and 14 bases lay between the germline ends.

There are a few counts of this clone. The rearrangement joins TRBV2 to TRBJ2-5, with 9 bases fitting TRBD1. The V segment lost 7 bases and the J segment 3 bases; nucleotides outside the gene matches: 3. Germline assignment: CDR1 SNHLY and CDR2 FYNNEI. This CDR3 is 13 amino acids long. CDR3 coding DNA: TGTGCCAGCAACCGGGACAGGGAAGAGACCCAGTACTTC. It specifies CASNRDREETQYF.

The CDR3 protein is CASSLDRRNTEAFF. CDR3 nucleotides: TGTGCCAGCAGCTTGGACAGGCGGAACACTGAAGCTTTCTTT. This sequence joins TRBV5-6 and TRBJ1-1; D possibly corresponds to TRBD1 (5 bases). V was cut by 0 bases and J by 1 base, with 7 bases left in between. The germline CDR1 and CDR2 sequences are SGHDT and YYEEEE. The CDR3 contains 14 residues. The entire variable domain, with the rest obtained from reference TRBV5-6 and TRBJ1-1, is as follows: DAGVTQSPTHLIKTRGQQVTLRCSPKSGHDTVSWYQQALGQGPQFIFQYYEEEERQRGNFPDRFSGHQFPNYSSELNVNALLLGDSALYLCASSLDRRNTEAFFGQGTRLTVV.

Worth noting for this clone: Within the sample, other DNA sequences also encode this same CDR3. This chain joins TRBV28 and TRBJ2-7; D not certain. Germline V gene lookup returns CDR1 MDHEN and CDR2 SYDVKM. Trimming stripped 5 bases from V and 3 bases from J, with 5 bases between. CDR3 length: 11 amino acids. The CDR3 region has the DNA TGTGCCAGCAGTCAGTTCTACGAGCAGTACTTC. Protein product: CASSQFYEQYF.

This chain links TRBV7-2 with TRBJ2-1; perhaps TRBD2 as D (5 bases). The ends were cut back, 0 bases at V and 1 base at J, with 7 bases in the middle. Germline loops: CDR1 SGHTA, CDR2 FQGNSA. There are 15 residues in the CDR3. The CDR3, as DNA: TGTGCCAGCAGCTTAGCGGGAGTGTCCTACAATGAGCAGTTCTTC. Translation gives CASSLAGVSYNEQFF.

CDR3 amino acids: CASSELDRNNSPLHF. The CDR3 DNA follows: TGTGCCAGCAGTGAATTGGACAGAAATAATTCACCCCTCCACTTT. The gene calls are TRBV25-1 and TRBJ1-6; weak D call: TRBD1 (6 bases). The CDR3 loop spans 15 amino acids. Looked up from germline, CDR1 is MGHDK and CDR2 is SYGVNS. V was trimmed by 1 base and J by 5 bases, leaving 9 bases between them.

The chain employs TRBV6-5 and TRBJ1-1; TRBD1 might be the D (5 bases). V was pared by 7 bases and J by 4 bases, with 16 bases between. This CDR3 has 14 amino acids. The V gene's germline CDR1 is MNHEY and CDR2 SVGAGI. Here the CDR3 reads CASNPQGRGTEAFF. The CDR3 bases are TGTGCCAGCAATCCCCAGGGTCGTGGCACTGAAGCTTTCTTT.

A single count supports this clone. The V call is TRBV2, the J call TRBJ2-3; D not certain. Per germline, CDR1 SNHLY and CDR2 FYNNEI. V was clipped by 5 bases and J by 0 bases, with 18 bases between them. This CDR3 comprises 17 residues. The CDR3 DNA reads TGTGCCAGCAGTCCCGGGCCAGCGCGTACTAGCACAGATACGCAGTATTTT. This codes for CASSPGPARTSTDTQYF. The full variable domain, with the rest looked up from reference TRBV2 and TRBJ2-3, is EPEVTQTPSHQVTQMGQEVILRCVPISNHLYFYWYRQILGQKVEFLVSFYNNEISEKSEIFDDQFSVERPDGSNFTLKIRSTKLEDSAMYFCASSPGPARTSTDTQYFGPGTRLTVL.

The chain is built from TRBV7-2 and TRBJ1-5, with D perhaps TRBD1 (5 bases). Looked up from germline, CDR1 is SGHTA and CDR2 is FQGNSA. The CDR3 sequence is 15 residues long. Trimming removed 2 bases from V and 7 bases from J, with 15 bases in between. The DNA for the CDR3 is TGTGCCAGCAGCTTATTCGACAGAATTGGACAGCCCCAGCATTTT. Translation gives CASSLFDRIGQPQHF.

J is TRBJ2-3 and V is TRBV12-5; D remains unclear. Germline V gene lookup returns CDR1 LGHNT and CDR2 FRNRAP. V was trimmed by 6 bases and J by 3 bases, leaving 25 bases between them. The CDR3 extends over 18 amino acids. The CDR3 here is CASGPTRDGRAWTDTQYF. In DNA, the CDR3 is TGTGCTAGTGGCCCTACCCGCGACGGAAGGGCGTGGACAGATACGCAGTATTTT.

This chain links TRBV10-3 with TRBJ1-1; D might be TRBD1 (5 bases). This CDR3 region has 13 residues. V lost 7 bases, J lost 3 bases, and 12 bases lay in between. Germline assignment: CDR1 ENHRY and CDR2 SYGVKD. CDR3 protein: CAIMYRYDTEAFF. In nucleotides, the CDR3 is TGTGCCATCATGTACAGGTATGACACTGAAGCTTTCTTT.

The rearrangement uses TRBV7-9 and TRBJ1-2; D is ambiguous. Germline V gene sequence: CDR1 SEHNR, CDR2 FQNEAQ (reference sequence). Between the trimmed V and J ends, which lost 1 base and 8 bases, there was a span of 8 bases. The CDR3 has 12 residues. DNA for the CDR3: TGTGCCAGCAGCTTAGACAGTTGGGGCTACACCTTC. It is translated as CASSLDSWGYTF.

The chain combines TRBV19 with TRBJ2-3; either TRBD1 or TRBD2 may supply D (5 bases each). The length of the CDR3 is 15 residues. Germline CDR1 LNHDA, CDR2 SQIVND (reference sequence). V was shortened by 4 bases and J by 0 bases, with 11 bases between the two germline ends. This CDR3 is CASSRGGGSTDTQYF. Here the CDR3 DNA reads TGTGCCAGTAGTAGGGGCGGCGGGAGCACAGATACGCAGTATTTT.

This clone was seen only a few times. The chain employs TRBV2 and TRBJ2-3; 7 nucleotides agree with TRBD1. CDR1 SNHLY and CDR2 FYNNEI come from the germline V gene. This CDR3 region has 14 residues. J lost 2 bases, V lost 6 bases, and 5 bases had no gene match. CDR3 nucleotides: TGTGCCAGCAGGGGACAGTCCAACACAGATACGCAGTATTTT. It specifies CASRGQSNTDTQYF.

V and J are TRBV19 and TRBJ1-4; D unresolved. CDR1 is LNHDA and CDR2 is SQIVND in the germline V gene (reference sequence). The CDR3 loop spans 14 amino acids. Trimming removed 7 bases from V and 7 bases from J, with 16 bases in between. The CDR3 DNA reads as TGTGCCAGTACCGTTGCCAGGATGGGTGAAAAACTGTTTTTT. It specifies CASTVARMGEKLFF.

The rearrangement uses TRBV11-2 and TRBJ2-1, with a possible D match to TRBD2 (6 bases). Looked up from germline, CDR1 is SGHAT and CDR2 is FQNNGV. The germline V and J ends were trimmed by 3 bases and 9 bases, with 9 bases remaining between them. The CDR3 extends over 12 amino acids. CDR3 nucleotides: TGTGCCAGCAGCTTGGACGGGGGTGAGCAGTTCTTC. Translation: CASSLDGGEQFF.

The chain recombines TRBV28 with TRBJ1-1; no clear D. V lost 8 bases and J lost 0, with 19 bases in between. The CDR3 is 16 residues long. CDR1 and CDR2 from the germline V gene are MDHEN and SYDVKM. This CDR3 is CASPGRGWVMNTEAFF. CDR3 in DNA: TGTGCCAGCCCTGGCCGGGGATGGGTCATGAACACTGAAGCTTTCTTT. Together with reference TRBV28 and TRBJ1-1, the CDR3 gives the full variable domain: DVKVTQSSRYLVKRTGEKVFLECVQDMDHENMFWYRQDPGLGLRLIYFSYDVKMKEKGDIPEGYSVSREKKERFSLILESASTNQTSMYLCASPGRGWVMNTEAFFGQGTRLTVV.

The chain has TRBV15 and TRBJ1-6; 7 nucleotides agree with TRBD1. Germline CDR1 is LNHNV and CDR2 is YYDKDF (reference sequence). Trimming cost V 0 bases and J 6 bases; bases outside gene matches: 8. CDR3 length: 17 residues. CDR3 sequence reads: CATSRESGTATNSPLHF. The CDR3 DNA follows: TGTGCCACCAGCAGAGAGTCCGGGACAGCCACTAATTCACCCCTCCACTTT.

The chain uses TRBV7-9 and TRBJ2-3; no reliable D call. This CDR3 region has 13 residues. CDR1 is SEHNR and CDR2 is FQNEAQ in the germline V gene (reference sequence). V was shortened by 5 bases and J by 2 bases, with 8 bases between the two germline ends. CDR3 residues: CASSLMPTDTQYF. The CDR3 coding sequence is TGTGCCAGCAGCCTCATGCCCACAGATACGCAGTATTTT. Filled out from reference TRBV7-9 and TRBJ2-3, the complete variable domain reads DTGVSQNPRHKITKRGQNVTFRCDPISEHNRLYWYRQTLGQGPEFLTYFQNEAQLEKSRLLSDRFSAERPKGSFSTLEIQRTEQGDSAMYLCASSLMPTDTQYFGPGTRLTVL.

The rearrangement joins TRBV19 to TRBJ1-5; D perhaps matches TRBD1 (5 bases). The CDR3 has 11 amino acids. The germline V gene encodes CDR1 LNHDA and CDR2 SQIVND (reference sequence). V shed 9 bases and J shed 14 bases, with 17 bases lying between them. CDR3 region: CASSLGPDEHF. DNA for the CDR3: TGTGCCAGCTCCCTGGGGCCGGATGAGCATTTT.

The chain is built from TRBV2 and TRBJ1-3; D not resolved. The V gene's germline CDR1 is SNHLY and CDR2 FYNNEI. CDR3 length: 10 amino acids. Trimming shortened V by 7 bases and J by 6 bases, and 4 bases separated the two germline ends. In DNA, the CDR3 is TGTGCCAGCAAGGAAAACACCATATATTTT. Protein: CASKENTIYF.

This clone was seen a single time. The rearrangement joins TRBV2 to TRBJ2-1; 9 bases match TRBD2. This CDR3 comprises 14 residues. CDR1 and CDR2 from the germline V gene are SNHLY and FYNNEI. After removal of 4 bases from V and 2 bases from J, the junction contained 0 bases not matched to a gene. The CDR3 reads CASSGGGAYNEQFF. CDR3 sequence (DNA): TGTGCCAGCAGTGGCGGGGGGGCCTACAATGAGCAGTTCTTC.

The chain carries TRBV6-6 and TRBJ2-1, with 7 nucleotides matching TRBD2. The CDR3 runs to 14 residues. Germline loops: CDR1 MNHNY, CDR2 SVGAGI (reference sequence). The ends lost 6 bases at V and 6 bases at J; junction bases unmatched: 8. CDR3 in amino acids: CASRRPTSSNEQFF. The CDR3 DNA follows: TGTGCCAGCAGACGCCCGACTAGCTCCAATGAGCAGTTCTTC.

The chain links TRBV27 to TRBJ2-7, with D perhaps given as TRBD1 or TRBD2 (5 bases each). The germline gives CDR1 MNHEY, CDR2 SMNVEV (reference sequence). CDR3 length: 13 amino acids. Deletions cut 2 bases from V and 4 bases from J, with 9 bases between. CDR3 region: CASSLGGLYEQYF. The CDR3 DNA reads as TGTGCCAGCAGTTTAGGGGGTTTGTACGAGCAGTACTTC.